The clone carrying this T cell receptor beta chain was seen a handful of times. Antigen unknown. The CDR3 sequence is 17 residues long. J gave up 4 bases and V 4 bases, and 6 bases lay outside the gene matches. Germline assignment: CDR1 SEHNR and CDR2 FQNEAQ (reference sequence). The PCR had 60 Vbeta and 13 Jbeta primers. TCRdb's table, derived via immunoSEQ multiplex PCR, lists solely in-frame clones and lacks some. The profile shows around 140,000 clones, about 8.9% of them singletons. These data come from a study of cytomegalovirus exposure and HLA in healthy donors. Findings and caveats of the study: Association with HLA alleles at 0.05 false discovery rate was found for approximately 18,000 TCR beta sequences in a later analysis.

This receptor was identified in a man aged 50-59 years in good health and CMV-seronegative. The chain uses TRBV7-9 and TRBJ2-3, with 15 bases matching TRBD2. The specimen sequenced was PBMCs. CDR3 loop: CASSWGLAGGKADTQYF. The CDR3 nucleotides are TGTGCCAGCAGCTGGGGACTAGCGGGAGGAAAGGCAGATACGCAGTATTTT.